This T cell receptor (beta chain) was sequenced for a study of technical replicates of blood from four donors. J was trimmed by 5 bases and V by 0 bases; bases with no gene match: 5. This CDR3 has 15 amino acids. Germline-derived CDR1 and CDR2 are SGDLS and YYNGEE. Profiled with immunoSEQ multiplex PCR; TCRdb holds only in-frame clones, not every one. The table has some 99,000 clones, 95% seen once. Source material: T cells isolated from PBMCs. The chain uses TRBV9 and TRBJ2-5, with TRBD2 identical over 9 bases. This TCR came from a human donor in good health. This chain's CDR3 is CASSVGAGGPETQYF. In DNA, the CDR3 is TGTGCCAGCAGCGTAGGGGCGGGAGGGCCTGAGACCCAGTACTTC.